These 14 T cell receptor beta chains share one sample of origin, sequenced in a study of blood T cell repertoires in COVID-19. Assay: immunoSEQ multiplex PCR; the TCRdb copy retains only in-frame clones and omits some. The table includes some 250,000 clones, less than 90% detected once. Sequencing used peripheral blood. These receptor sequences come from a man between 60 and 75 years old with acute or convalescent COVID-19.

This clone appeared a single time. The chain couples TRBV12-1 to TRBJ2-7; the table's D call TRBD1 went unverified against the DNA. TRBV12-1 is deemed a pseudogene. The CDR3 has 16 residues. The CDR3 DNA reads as TGTGCCAGCAGCTTTGATAGGGACAGGGAACCCTACGAGCAGTACTTC. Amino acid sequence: CASSFDRDREPYEQYF.

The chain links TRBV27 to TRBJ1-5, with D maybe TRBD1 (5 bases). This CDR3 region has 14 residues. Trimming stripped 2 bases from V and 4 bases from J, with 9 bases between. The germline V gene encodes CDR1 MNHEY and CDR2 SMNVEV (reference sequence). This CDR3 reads CASSLRAGNQPQHF. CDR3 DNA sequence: TGTGCCAGCAGTTTACGGGCAGGGAATCAGCCCCAGCATTTT.

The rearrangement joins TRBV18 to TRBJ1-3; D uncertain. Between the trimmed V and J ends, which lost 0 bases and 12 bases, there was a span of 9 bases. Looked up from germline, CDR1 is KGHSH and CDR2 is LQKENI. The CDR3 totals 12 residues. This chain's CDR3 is CASSPPGRSIYF. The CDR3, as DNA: TGTGCCAGCTCACCACCTGGAAGGAGCATATATTTT. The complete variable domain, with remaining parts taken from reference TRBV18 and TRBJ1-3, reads NAGVMQNPRHLVRRRGQEARLRCSPMKGHSHVYWYRQLPEEGLKFMVYLQKENIIDESGMPKERFSAEFPKEGPSILRIQQVVRGDSAAYFCASSPPGRSIYFGEGSWLTVV.

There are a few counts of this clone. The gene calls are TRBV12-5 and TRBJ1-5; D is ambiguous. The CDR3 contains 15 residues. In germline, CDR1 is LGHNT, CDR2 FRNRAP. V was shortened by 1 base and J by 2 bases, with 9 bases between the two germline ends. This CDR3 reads CASGLGPRGNQPQHF. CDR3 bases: TGTGCTAGTGGTTTGGGTCCTAGAGGCAATCAGCCCCAGCATTTT.

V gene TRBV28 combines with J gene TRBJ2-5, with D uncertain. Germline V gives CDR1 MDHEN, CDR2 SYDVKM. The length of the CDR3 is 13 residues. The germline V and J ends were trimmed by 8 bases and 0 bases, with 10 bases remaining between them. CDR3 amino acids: CASSIQNQETQYF. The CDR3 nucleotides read TGTGCCAGCTCCATACAGAACCAAGAGACCCAGTACTTC.

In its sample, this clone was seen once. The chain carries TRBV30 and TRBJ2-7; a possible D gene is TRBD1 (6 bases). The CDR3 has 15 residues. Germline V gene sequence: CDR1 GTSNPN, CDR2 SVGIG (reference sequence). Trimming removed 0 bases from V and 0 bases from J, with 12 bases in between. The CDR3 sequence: CAWSVFTGSSYEQYF. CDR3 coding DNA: TGTGCCTGGAGTGTATTCACAGGGAGCTCCTACGAGCAGTACTTC.

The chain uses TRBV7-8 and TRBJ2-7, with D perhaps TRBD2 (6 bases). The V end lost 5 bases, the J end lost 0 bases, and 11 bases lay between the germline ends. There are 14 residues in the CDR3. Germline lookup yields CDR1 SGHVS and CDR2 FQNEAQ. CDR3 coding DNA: TGTGCCAGCAGCAGAGGGACTGTCTCCTACGAGCAGTACTTC. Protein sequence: CASSRGTVSYEQYF.

CDR3 region: CASSRGDRDHGYTF. The CDR3, as DNA: TGCGCCAGCAGCCGAGGGGACAGGGACCATGGCTACACCTTC. V and J are TRBV5-1 and TRBJ1-2, with 9 bases fitting TRBD1. This CDR3 has 14 amino acids. With V trimmed by 4 bases and J by 6 bases, 7 bases remained unmatched. Germline CDR1 SGHRS, CDR2 YFSETQ.

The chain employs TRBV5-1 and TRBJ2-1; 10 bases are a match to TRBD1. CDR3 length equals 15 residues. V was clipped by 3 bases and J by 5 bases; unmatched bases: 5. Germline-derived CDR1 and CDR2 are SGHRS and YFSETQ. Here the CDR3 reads CASSSGTGANNEQFF. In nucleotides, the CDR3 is TGCGCCAGCAGCTCCGGGACAGGGGCTAACAATGAGCAGTTCTTC.

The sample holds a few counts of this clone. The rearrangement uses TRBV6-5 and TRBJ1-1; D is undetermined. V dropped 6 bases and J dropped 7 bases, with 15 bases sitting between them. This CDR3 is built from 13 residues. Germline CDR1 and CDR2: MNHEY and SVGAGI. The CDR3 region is CASRADWENEAFF. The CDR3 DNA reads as TGTGCCAGCAGAGCCGACTGGGAGAATGAAGCTTTCTTT.

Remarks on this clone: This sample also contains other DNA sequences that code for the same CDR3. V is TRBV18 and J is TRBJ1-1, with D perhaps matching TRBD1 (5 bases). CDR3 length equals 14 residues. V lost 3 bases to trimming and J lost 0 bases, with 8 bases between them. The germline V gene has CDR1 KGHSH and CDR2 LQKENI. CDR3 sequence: CASSPGQMNTEAFF. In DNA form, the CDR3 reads TGTGCCAGCTCACCGGGGCAGATGAACACTGAAGCTTTCTTT.

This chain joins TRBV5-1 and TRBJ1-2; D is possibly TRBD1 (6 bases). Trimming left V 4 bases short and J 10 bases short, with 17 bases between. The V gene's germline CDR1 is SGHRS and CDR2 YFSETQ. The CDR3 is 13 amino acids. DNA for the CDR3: TGCGCCAGCAGCCTCGACCAGGACAGAGACTACACCTTC. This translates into CASSLDQDRDYTF.

As DNA, the CDR3 is TGTGCCAGCAGCTCCATTACTAGCGGGGGAGCGGAGACCCAGTACTTC. It encodes CASSSITSGGAETQYF. The chain couples TRBV13 to TRBJ2-5, with 11 bases matching TRBD2. The V segment lost 4 bases and the J segment 5 bases; nucleotides outside the gene matches: 9. The CDR3 is 16 residues long. Germline V gene data show CDR1 as PRHDT and CDR2 as FYEKMQ (reference sequence). The full variable domain, completed using reference TRBV13 and TRBJ2-5, is AAGVIQSPRHLIKEKRETATLKCYPIPRHDTVYWYQQGPGQDPQFLISFYEKMQSDKGSIPDRFSAQQFSDYHSELNMSSLELGDSALYFCASSSITSGGAETQYFGPGTRLLVL.

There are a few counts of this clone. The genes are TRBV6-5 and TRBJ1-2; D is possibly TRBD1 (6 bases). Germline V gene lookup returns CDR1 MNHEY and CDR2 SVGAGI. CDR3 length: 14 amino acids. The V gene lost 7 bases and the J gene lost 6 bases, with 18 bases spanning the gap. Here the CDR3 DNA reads TGTGCCAGCATCTTCACAGGGAGAGCGGATGGCTACACCTTC. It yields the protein CASIFTGRADGYTF.